Here is one T cell receptor (beta chain) with its context. The multiple sclerosis controls, all treatment-naive patients, had relapsing-remitting disease that was stable or active. RNA, at about 0.5 to 1 ug, was reverse transcribed with random hexamers. Amplification of TCR beta CDR3 was carried out by immunoSEQ multiplex PCR, which covered 54 Vbeta and 13 Jbeta segments. TCRdb re-called the immunoSEQ multiplex PCR reads with MiXCR, one entry per CDR3 protein. The table shows approximately 230,000 distinct CDR3 sequences, with 93% occurring only once. Germline V gene lookup returns CDR1 DFQATT and CDR2 SNEGSKA (reference sequence). The CDR3 runs 14 residues. Trimming cost V 2 bases and J 5 bases, with 15 bases left between them. The sample comes from a study of CD8 T cells in Susac syndrome.

J is TRBJ2-5 and V is TRBV20-1; weak D call: TRBD1 (6 bases). Sequenced sample: CD4+ T cells from PBMCs. This clonotype originated in a human donor with multiple sclerosis. This CDR3 reads CSARPEQGRETQYF. As DNA, the CDR3 is TGCAGTGCTAGACCCGAACAGGGAAGGGAGACCCAGTACTTC.